The clone carrying this T cell receptor (beta chain) was found many times. Its antigen is currently unknown. Original processing methods: To classify distant metastasis in papillary thyroid cancer, a model was built from CDR3 differences across clinicopathological groups. TCRdb re-called clones via MiXCR from the PCR reads. V and J calls and clone size were set by TCRdb, not the authors. The sample lists some 34,000 clones, approximately 15% occurring once. The data stem from a study of metastatic and nonmetastatic thyroid tumors. Background on the study: Repertoires of blood and of tissue (tumor or nodule) from malignant and benign thyroid patients were compared.

The germline V gene encodes CDR1 MDHEN and CDR2 SYDVKM. Losses at the gene ends were 2 bases for V and 1 base for J; bases not matched to a gene: 13. The CDR3 spans 20 residues. Overall study findings and caveats: The study reportedly found significantly higher TCR beta diversity in malignant thyroid tumors than benign nodules, in blood and tumor.

None of the patients had undergone any treatment ahead of thyroid surgery. V and J are TRBV28 and TRBJ2-2; 10 positions agree with TRBD2. Sequenced material: blood. The receptor was derived from a female donor with papillary thyroid cancer or a benign thyroid nodule (not recorded which). Some clones in this sample may be carry-over from other donors' samples. CDR3 region: CASSLNLIVGLAENTGELFF. The DNA for the CDR3 is TGTGCCAGCAGTTTAAACTTAATCGTCGGACTAGCGGAGAACACCGGGGAGCTGTTTTTT.